One sample yielded the 6 T cell receptor beta chains listed below, sequenced in a study of blood T cell repertoires in COVID-19. Produced via immunoSEQ multiplex PCR; TCRdb's table is partial and in-frame only. The sample holds fewer than 350,000 clones, about nine tenths seen once. Sequencing was done on a sample of PBMCs or T cells enriched from blood (not recorded which). These receptors originate from a middle-aged woman with acute COVID-19.

The chain carries TRBV5-5 and TRBJ2-1, with D possibly matching TRBD2 (6 bases). This CDR3 spans 15 amino acids. V was clipped by 0 bases and J by 4 bases, with 11 bases between them. Germline loops: CDR1 SGHKS, CDR2 YYEKEE (reference sequence). The DNA for the CDR3 is TGTGCCAGCAGCTTGGAGTTAGCGGAGTACAATGAGCAGTTCTTC. Amino acids: CASSLELAEYNEQFF.

This rearrangement joins TRBV7-9 to TRBJ2-3, with 7 bases aligning to TRBD2. The CDR3 spans 17 residues. Germline values: CDR1 SEHNR, CDR2 FQNEAQ (reference sequence). V lost 1 base to trimming and J lost 10 bases; unmatched junction nucleotides: 17. This CDR3 reads CASSLGYASGSSPAQYF. In DNA, the CDR3 is TGTGCCAGCAGCTTAGGGTATGCTAGCGGAAGCTCCCCGGCGCAGTATTTT.

A word on this clone: This sample includes further DNA sequences coding for the same CDR3. The rearrangement joins TRBV6-5 to TRBJ2-7; the D is unclear. Germline CDR1 reads MNHEY; CDR2 reads SVGAGI. Trimming pared 0 bases from V and 0 bases from J, leaving 6 bases between. This CDR3 contains 14 residues. CDR3 region: CASSYSPGSYEQYF. Here the CDR3 DNA reads TGTGCCAGCAGTTACTCTCCCGGCTCCTACGAGCAGTACTTC.

The chain combines TRBV7-9 with TRBJ1-1; weak D call: TRBD1 (6 bases). The V end was cut by 5 bases, the J end by 1 base, with 8 bases between. CDR1 SEHNR and CDR2 FQNEAQ come from the germline V gene (reference sequence). The CDR3 sequence is 13 residues long. The CDR3 region has the DNA TGTGCCAGCAGCCGGGACACGAACACTGAAGCTTTCTTT. This gives the protein CASSRDTNTEAFF.

This chain joins TRBV2 and TRBJ2-7; perhaps TRBD1 as D (5 bases). CDR1 SNHLY and CDR2 FYNNEI come from the germline V gene. V was trimmed by 9 bases and J by 2 bases, leaving 11 bases between them. The CDR3 length is 12 residues. The CDR3 protein is CARPGPTYEQYF. CDR3 nucleotides: TGTGCCAGACCAGGGCCTACCTACGAGCAGTACTTC.

V and J are TRBV3-1 (or the pseudogene TRBV3-2) and TRBJ1-4; 9 bases line up with TRBD1. This CDR3 has 16 residues. The germline V gene has CDR1 LGHDT and CDR2 YNNKEL (reference sequence). Losses at the gene ends were 0 bases for V and 15 bases for J; bases not matched to a gene: 14. CDR3 region: CASSQEGGQGRALLFF. Here the CDR3 DNA reads TGTGCCAGCAGCCAAGAAGGGGGACAGGGCCGCGCCTTGTTGTTTTTT.